The 32 T cell receptor beta chains below all came from one sample that was sequenced in a study of regulatory T cells in long-lasting Graves disease (TCRdb year 2021). The library was built by means of multiplex PCR. Sequenced on an Illumina HiSeq 4000. iRepertoire HTBI primers and Arm-PCR amplification of CDR3 regions were used to construct TCR beta libraries. The public reads were reanalyzed by TCRdb: fastp trimming at Q25, MiXCR alignment, in-frame beta chains only. Rows merge per CDR3 protein into single entries with the most common DNA and genes. Here the sample has roughly 360,000 distinct CDR3 sequences; 10% to 15% occur a single time. About 19% of the sample belongs to the ten largest clones. The time point label on this specimen signifies: newly diagnosed GD, antithyroid drugs for less than 3 months. For both TCR sequencing and RNA sequencing, RNA was extracted from PBMCs in TRIzol. These data are also associated with another study on T cells in Graves' hyperthyroidism and ophthalmopathy.

The source material was peripheral blood mononuclear cells (PBMCs), sampled at new diagnosis, from a patient treated with antithyroid drugs. These TCRs come from a woman in her late teens or twenties with Graves disease. Donor details come from another sample of the same person, matched by shared clones.

This clonotype was recorded many times. The chain carries TRBV7-3 and TRBJ1-5; D is unclear. The germline V gene encodes CDR1 SGHTA and CDR2 FQGTGA. V dropped 4 bases and J dropped 0 bases, with 7 bases sitting between them. The CDR3 loop spans 14 amino acids. The CDR3 DNA reads as TGTGCCAGCAGCTCAGACCATAGCAATCAGCCCCAGCATTTT. It codes for CASSSDHSNQPQHF. Together with reference TRBV7-3 and TRBJ1-5, the CDR3 gives the full variable domain: GAGVSQTPSNKVTEKGKYVELRCDPISGHTALYWYRQSLGQGPEFLIYFQGTGAADDSGLPNDRFFAVRPEGSVSTLKIQRTERGDSAVYLCASSSDHSNQPQHFGDGTRLSIL.

This clonotype was detected a few times. A read error is possible here, since a much larger clone lies one base away. The chain employs TRBV28 and TRBJ2-1; D is tentatively TRBD1 or TRBD2 (5 bases each). Germline V gene sequence: CDR1 MDHEN, CDR2 SYDVKM. The CDR3 loop spans 15 amino acids. CDR3 region: CASSPRDVQNNERFF. CDR3 nucleotide sequence: TGTGCCAGCAGTCCACGGGACGTACAAAACAATGAGCGGTTCTTC.

Notes on this clonotype: This may stem from a read error, because a much larger clone lies one nucleotide away. The conserved phenylalanine or tryptophan normally closing the CDR3 is absent here, so this likely arose from a read error. This sequence joins TRBV29-1 and TRBJ2-1, with 7 bases lining up with TRBD1. This CDR3 is 18 amino acids long. With V trimmed by 0 bases and J by 5 bases, 16 bases remained unmatched. The germline CDR1 and CDR2 sequences are SQVTM and ANQGSEA. The CDR3 sequence is CSVEDLGPGTALDNEQFS. CDR3 nucleotides: TGCAGCGTTGAAGATTTGGGACCCGGGACAGCTCTGGACAATGAGCAGTTCTCC.

The rearrangement links TRBV7-3 to TRBJ2-2, with TRBD2 identical over 7 bases. J gave up 8 bases and V 5 bases, and 17 bases lay outside the gene matches. The CDR3 runs 17 residues. Per germline, CDR1 SGHTA and CDR2 FQGTGA. CDR3 loop: CASSKKPAGVGMGELFF. The DNA of the CDR3 is TGTGCCAGCAGCAAAAAGCCCGCGGGAGTCGGTATGGGGGAGCTGTTTTTT. Full variable domain (outside the CDR3, taken from reference TRBV7-3 and TRBJ2-2): GAGVSQTPSNKVTEKGKYVELRCDPISGHTALYWYRQSLGQGPEFLIYFQGTGAADDSGLPNDRFFAVRPEGSVSTLKIQRTERGDSAVYLCASSKKPAGVGMGELFFGEGSRLTVL.

The genes are TRBV27 and TRBJ1-2; TRBD1 matches at 7 bases. V trimming: 6 bases; J trimming: 2 bases; junction bases outside the gene matches: 9. Germline loops: CDR1 MNHEY, CDR2 SMNVEV (reference sequence). CDR3 size: 15 residues. This CDR3 reads CASRPRGNPNYGYTF. The CDR3 bases are TGTGCCAGCAGACCCAGGGGGAATCCGAACTATGGCTACACCTTC.

This clonotype was found many times. The chain employs TRBV2 and TRBJ2-1, with 9 positions matching TRBD1. The V segment lost 7 bases and the J segment 12 bases; nucleotides outside the gene matches: 10. CDR1 is SNHLY and CDR2 is FYNNEI in the germline V gene. This CDR3 is built from 13 residues. The CDR3 DNA reads as TGTGCCAGCACCCCGGGACAGGGTTTAGGGCAGTTCTTC. It yields the protein CASTPGQGLGQFF.

This clonotype has at least ten counts. The chain combines TRBV4-2 with TRBJ2-1, with TRBD2 matching 10 bases. Germline lookup yields CDR1 LGHNA and CDR2 YNFKEQ. Trimming took 0 bases from V and 4 from J; bases not matched to a gene: 6. The CDR3 covers 17 residues. The DNA of the CDR3 is TGTGCCAGCAGCCAAGACACTAGCGGGGCCACGTACAATGAGCAGTTCTTC. Protein product: CASSQDTSGATYNEQFF.

This clonotype was seen a handful of times. This chain uses TRBV20-1 with TRBJ2-5, with 12 positions matching TRBD2. In germline, CDR1 is DFQATT, CDR2 SNEGSKA (reference sequence). The junction had 5 bases not matched to a gene; V was cut back by 6 bases and J by 3 bases. The CDR3 runs to 14 residues. CDR3 sequence (DNA): TGCAGTGCGTCCAGACTAGCGGGAGAAGAGACCCAGTACTTC. Translated, it gives CSASRLAGEETQYF.

In this sample, this clonotype turned up many times. V gene TRBV6-1 combines with J gene TRBJ1-1; a possible D gene is TRBD1 (5 bases). Germline loops: CDR1 MNHNS, CDR2 SASEGT. V dropped 6 bases and J dropped 2 bases, with 13 bases sitting between them. The CDR3 is made up of 14 amino acids. The CDR3 region is CASSENWDNTEAFF. The CDR3 region has the DNA TGTGCCAGCAGCGAAAACTGGGACAACACTGAAGCTTTCTTT.

CDR3 nucleotide sequence: TGTGCCAGCAGTGACCGGGACAATCCCTACGAGCAGTACTTC. It is translated as CASSDRDNPYEQYF. This chain connects TRBV6-1 to TRBJ2-7; perhaps TRBD1 as D (6 bases). Germline-derived CDR1 and CDR2 are MNHNS and SASEGT. V lost 3 bases and J 2 bases, leaving 11 bases between the germline ends. There are 14 residues in the CDR3.

This clonotype was observed many times. The J gene is TRBJ2-7, the V gene TRBV30, with 7 bases fitting TRBD1. The ends lost 1 base at V and 2 bases at J; junction bases unmatched: 8. The CDR3 spans 15 residues. Germline V gene data show CDR1 as GTSNPN and CDR2 as SVGIG (reference sequence). The CDR3 sequence: CAWSGWTGITYEQYF. CDR3 coding DNA: TGTGCCTGGAGTGGGTGGACAGGCATCACCTACGAGCAGTACTTC.

This clonotype occurred a few times. The chain links TRBV5-1 to TRBJ2-7, with D perhaps TRBD2 (5 bases). The CDR3 runs 13 residues. Germline lookup yields CDR1 SGHRS and CDR2 YFSETQ. The CDR3 DNA follows: TGTGCCAGCAGCTCCCCTGGGGAGTACGAGCAGTACGTC. It is translated as CASSSPGEYEQYV.

This clonotype showed up many times. The chain couples TRBV7-3 to TRBJ1-2; the match to TRBD1 covers 11 bases. Germline values: CDR1 SGHTA, CDR2 FQGTGA. V shed 5 bases, J shed 3 bases, and the junction held 2 bases outside the gene matches. The CDR3 extends over 14 amino acids. In DNA form, the CDR3 reads TGTGCCAGCAGCCGGGACAGGGGGGACTATGGCTACACCTTC. Translation gives CASSRDRGDYGYTF.

This clonotype was observed at least ten times. The chain joins TRBV7-3 to TRBJ1-2, with a tentative D call TRBD1 (5 bases). V lost 5 bases, J lost 4 bases, and 17 bases lay in between. Germline V gene sequence: CDR1 SGHTA, CDR2 FQGTGA. The CDR3 is 15 residues long. CDR3 sequence (DNA): TGTGCCAGCAGCCCATCGCCGGGGCAGGGCTATGGCTACACCTTC. Translation: CASSPSPGQGYGYTF.

This clonotype was recorded once. A much larger clone sits a single nucleotide away, making a read error possible. The rearrangement uses TRBV29-1 and TRBJ2-1; unclear D gene. V dropped 4 bases and J dropped 11 bases, with 21 bases sitting between them. The CDR3 sequence is 14 residues long. Germline V gene data show CDR1 as SQVTM and CDR2 as ANQGSEA. CDR3 residues: CSVGWVMGSNKQFF. The CDR3 coding sequence is TGCAGCGTTGGATGGGTTATGGGTTCGAATAAGCAGTTCTTC.

For this clonotype: A much larger clone lies one base from this, so it may be a read error. The V and J genes are TRBV28 and TRBJ2-2; D is unclear. The CDR3 loop spans 16 amino acids. Germline CDR1 is MDHEN and CDR2 is SYDVKM. Trimming took off 5 bases at V and 1 base at J, with 14 bases between the two ends. The chain's CDR3 is CASSGWNRKNTGELFF. The DNA for the CDR3 is TGTGCCAGCAGTGGGTGGAACAGAAAGAACACCGGGGAGCTGTTTTTT.

This chain uses TRBV2 with TRBJ2-1; D remains unclear. V dropped 7 bases and J dropped 9 bases, with 13 bases sitting between them. Germline V gives CDR1 SNHLY, CDR2 FYNNEI. The CDR3 is 12 amino acids. CDR3 nucleotide sequence: TGTGCCAGCACCCCGGCTCGAGGTGAGCAGTTCTTC. It codes for CASTPARGEQFF.

V gene TRBV7-8 combines with J gene TRBJ1-2; 10 bases map to TRBD1. V dropped 2 bases and J dropped 0; count of bases not matched to a gene: 6. The CDR3 has 17 residues. Germline CDR1 reads SGHVS; CDR2 reads FQNEAQ. Here the CDR3 reads CASSLPDRGSSNYGYTF. The CDR3 DNA follows: TGTGCCAGCAGCTTACCGGACAGGGGGTCCTCTAACTATGGCTACACCTTC.

This clonotype was found many times. The chain couples TRBV29-1 to TRBJ2-2, with TRBD1 as a possible D gene (5 bases). The length of the CDR3 is 13 residues. The germline V gene has CDR1 SQVTM and CDR2 ANQGSEA. Trimming shortened V by 5 bases and J by 4 bases, and 11 bases separated the two germline ends. CDR3 loop: CSVRFDSTGELFF. CDR3 in DNA: TGCAGCGTTCGGTTCGACAGCACCGGGGAGCTGTTTTTT.

This clonotype came up many times. CDR3 in amino acids: CASRLSGTGGTQPQHF. DNA for the CDR3: TGTGCCAGCAGACTATCCGGGACAGGGGGCACTCAGCCCCAGCATTTT. The J gene is TRBJ1-5, the V gene TRBV27, with 12 bases matching TRBD1. There are 16 residues in the CDR3. CDR1 and CDR2 (germline): MNHEY, SMNVEV (reference sequence). Trimming took 6 bases from V and 6 from J; bases not matched to a gene: 9.

This clonotype was counted many times. V is TRBV12-3 or TRBV12-4 and J is TRBJ2-1, with TRBD2 identical over 11 bases. This CDR3 has 15 amino acids. The V gene end was trimmed by 6 bases and the J gene end by 8 bases; junction bases not matched to a gene: 9. The CDR3 DNA reads TGTGCCAGCAGCATAGCGGGAGGGCCTCTGGATGAGCAGTTCTTC. This encodes CASSIAGGPLDEQFF.

The chain links TRBV19 to TRBJ2-7; 7 positions match TRBD1. The junction had 5 bases not matched to a gene; V was cut back by 3 bases and J by 3 bases. From germline, CDR1 is LNHDA and CDR2 SQIVND (reference sequence). The CDR3 length is 14 residues. The CDR3 DNA is TGTGCCAGTAGTATCACGGGACAGAGCTACGAGCAGTACTTC. It translates to CASSITGQSYEQYF.

In this sample, this clonotype turned up many times. The V and J genes are TRBV30 and TRBJ2-3; D is possibly TRBD2 (5 bases). Per germline, CDR1 GTSNPN and CDR2 SVGIG (reference sequence). The CDR3 is 17 residues long. Trimming left V 4 bases short and J 2 bases short, with 22 bases between. The CDR3: CAWNPQRTERDTDTQYF. DNA for the CDR3: TGTGCCTGGAACCCTCAGAGGACTGAACGAGACACAGATACGCAGTATTTT. The whole variable domain, filled in from reference TRBV30 and TRBJ2-3, reads SQTIHQWPATLVQPVGSPLSLECTVEGTSNPNLYWYRQAAGRGLQLLFYSVGIGQISSEVPQNLSASRPQDRQFILSSKKLLLSDSGFYLCAWNPQRTERDTDTQYFGPGTRLTVL.

This sequence joins TRBV20-1 and TRBJ2-1; tentatively, D is TRBD1 (6 bases). V was cut by 2 bases and J by 8 bases, with 13 bases left in between. The CDR3 is 13 amino acids. Germline CDR1 and CDR2: DFQATT and SNEGSKA (reference sequence). The CDR3 DNA reads TGCAGTGCTAGAAGGACAGAGAATCATGAGCAGTTCTTC. Its protein product is CSARRTENHEQFF.

In this sample, this clonotype turned up a few times. The chain is built from TRBV14 and TRBJ1-2, with TRBD1 matching over 7 bases. The CDR3 has 12 amino acids. Trimming cost V 1 base and J 7 bases; bases outside gene matches: 0. Germline assignment: CDR1 SGHDN and CDR2 FVKESK. In DNA form, the CDR3 reads TGTGCCAGCAGCCAAGGACAGGGTGGCTACACCTTC. Its translation is CASSQGQGGYTF.

The J gene is TRBJ1-4, the V gene TRBV4-2; D perhaps matches TRBD1 (5 bases). Germline loops: CDR1 LGHNA, CDR2 YNFKEQ. The CDR3 extends over 15 amino acids. V dropped 0 bases and J dropped 8 bases, with 13 bases sitting between them. In nucleotides, the CDR3 is TGTGCCAGCAGCCAAGATTATCCAGGGTGGGAAAAACTGTTTTTT. It encodes CASSQDYPGWEKLFF.

This chain joins TRBV19 and TRBJ1-5; 9 bases are a match to TRBD1. With V trimmed by 4 bases and J by 3 bases, 4 bases remained unmatched. CDR1 LNHDA and CDR2 SQIVND come from the germline V gene (reference sequence). This CDR3 is 15 amino acids long. The CDR3 DNA reads as TGTGCCAGTAGTACTGGACAGGGGATCAATCAGCCCCAGCATTTT. Protein sequence: CASSTGQGINQPQHF.

The V call is TRBV19, the J call TRBJ1-1; 7 bases line up with TRBD1. The CDR3 runs 14 residues. With 3 bases clipped from V and 4 bases from J, the junction kept 5 bases outside the gene matches. The V gene's germline CDR1 is LNHDA and CDR2 SQIVND (reference sequence). This CDR3 reads CASSIPTGSTEAFF. Written as DNA, the CDR3 is TGTGCCAGTAGTATCCCGACAGGGTCCACTGAAGCTTTCTTT.

This clonotype came up many times. This sequence joins TRBV7-3 and TRBJ2-1; 10 nucleotides line up with TRBD2. This CDR3 is 15 amino acids long. V lost 2 bases to trimming and J lost 5 bases; unmatched junction nucleotides: 3. Germline V gene lookup returns CDR1 SGHTA and CDR2 FQGTGA. The CDR3 here is CASSLGTSANNEQFF. The CDR3 nucleotides are TGTGCCAGCAGCTTAGGGACTAGCGCCAACAATGAGCAGTTCTTC.

This clonotype was observed a few times. This sequence joins TRBV5-1 and TRBJ2-3; D is perhaps TRBD2 (6 bases). Germline V gene data show CDR1 as SGHRS and CDR2 as YFSETQ. The CDR3 consists of 15 residues. Trimming left V 2 bases short and J 0 bases short, with 10 bases between. The DNA of the CDR3 is TGCGCCAGCAGCTTCCCGGGAGCTAGCACAGATACGCAGTATTTT. Protein product: CASSFPGASTDTQYF. The variable domain in full, with the rest retrieved from reference TRBV5-1 and TRBJ2-3, is KAGVTQTPRYLIKTRGQQVTLSCSPISGHRSVSWYQQTPGQGLQFLFEYFSETQRNKGNFPGRFSGRQFSNSRSEMNVSTLELGDSALYLCASSFPGASTDTQYFGPGTRLTVL.

The sample holds a few counts of this clonotype. The chain employs TRBV10-2 and TRBJ2-1; TRBD2 matches 7 bases. CDR3 size: 14 residues. Looked up from germline, CDR1 is WSHSY and CDR2 is SAAADI. With V trimmed by 6 bases and J by 3 bases, 5 bases remained unmatched. The DNA of the CDR3 is TGCGCCAGCAGCAAGCGGGAAGGCTACAATGAGCAGTTCTTC. This gives the protein CASSKREGYNEQFF.

This clonotype was seen at least ten times. The rearrangement joins TRBV6-1 to TRBJ2-2; D unclear. Per the germline V gene, CDR1 is MNHNS and CDR2 is SASEGT. This CDR3 comprises 13 residues. V lost 4 bases to trimming and J lost 5 bases, with 8 bases between them. CDR3 loop: CASSVRGTGELFF. For the CDR3, the DNA is TGTGCCAGCAGTGTAAGAGGAACCGGGGAGCTGTTTTTT.